These T cell receptor beta chains were read from a single sample in a study of blood T cell repertoires in COVID-19. Sequencing was performed with immunoSEQ multiplex PCR; in TCRdb, only in-frame clones are kept and a portion is missing. The sample yields 250,000 to 350,000 clones, approximately 88% seen once. Material for sequencing was PBMCs or T cells enriched from blood (not recorded which). These TCRs come from a woman younger than 35 who had recovered from COVID-19. CDR3s leave out the opening cysteine and the closing phenylalanine or tryptophan. The D gene is left open where the match is weak.

CDR3 | D | V
ASSLFGRGTYEQY | - | TRBV28
ASSFLGQLATEAF | TRBD1 | TRBV28
ASSLSGGTYIDEQF | TRBD2 | TRBV5-5
ASSSRQGGNSPLH | TRBD1 | TRBV7-8
ATSGDNDGYT | - | TRBV24-1
ASSDYDGVPNEQF | - | TRBV6-1
ASSFALAGGSGPPDTQY | TRBD2 | TRBV28
AINLRGLGSSNYGYT | TRBD1 | TRBV10-3
ASSLDGLDTEQY | TRBD2 | TRBV7-2
ASSLLAGGHATIAF | TRBD2 | TRBV7-9
ASSLSSGVNNEQF | TRBD2 | TRBV28
ASSPSNRGDYNEQF | TRBD1 | TRBV18
ASSFLSGYEQY | - | TRBV5-6